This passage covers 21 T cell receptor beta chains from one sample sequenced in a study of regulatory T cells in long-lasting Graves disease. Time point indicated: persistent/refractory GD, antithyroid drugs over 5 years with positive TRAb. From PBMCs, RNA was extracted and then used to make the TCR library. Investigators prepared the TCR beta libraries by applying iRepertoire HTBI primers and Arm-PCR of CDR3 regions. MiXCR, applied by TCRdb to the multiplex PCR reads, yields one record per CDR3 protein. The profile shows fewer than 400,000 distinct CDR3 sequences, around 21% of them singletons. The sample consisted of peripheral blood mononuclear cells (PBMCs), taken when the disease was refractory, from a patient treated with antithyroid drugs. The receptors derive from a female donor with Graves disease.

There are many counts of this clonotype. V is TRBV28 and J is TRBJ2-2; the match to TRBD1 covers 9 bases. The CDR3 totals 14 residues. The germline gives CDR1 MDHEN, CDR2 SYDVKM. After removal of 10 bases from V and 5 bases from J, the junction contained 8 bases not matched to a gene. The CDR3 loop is CATKDRGDTGELFF. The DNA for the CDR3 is TGTGCCACGAAGGACAGGGGCGATACCGGGGAGCTGTTTTTT. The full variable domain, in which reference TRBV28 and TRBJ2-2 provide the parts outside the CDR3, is DVKVTQSSRYLVKRTGEKVFLECVQDMDHENMFWYRQDPGLGLRLIYFSYDVKMKEKGDIPEGYSVSREKKERFSLILESASTNQTSMYLCATKDRGDTGELFFGEGSRLTVL.

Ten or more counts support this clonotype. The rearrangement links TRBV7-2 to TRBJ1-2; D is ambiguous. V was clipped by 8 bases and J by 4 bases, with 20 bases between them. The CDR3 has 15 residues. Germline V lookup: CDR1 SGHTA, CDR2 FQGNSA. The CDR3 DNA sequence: TGTGCCAGCGCGGTTACGGACTCGGAGGCCTATGGCTACACCTTC. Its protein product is CASAVTDSEAYGYTF. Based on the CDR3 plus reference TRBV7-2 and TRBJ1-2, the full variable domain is GAGVSQSPSNKVTEKGKDVELRCDPISGHTALYWYRQSLGQGLEFLIYFQGNSAPDKSGLPSDRFSAERTGGSVSTLTIQRTQQEDSAVYLCASAVTDSEAYGYTFGSGTRLTVV.

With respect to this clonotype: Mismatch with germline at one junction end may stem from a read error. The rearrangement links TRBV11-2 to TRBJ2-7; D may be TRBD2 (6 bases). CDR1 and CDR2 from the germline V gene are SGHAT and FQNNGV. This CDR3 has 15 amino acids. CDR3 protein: CVSSLAAEGFYEQYF. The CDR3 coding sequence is TGTGTCAGCAGCTTGGCGGCGGAGGGGTTTTACGAGCAGTACTTC.

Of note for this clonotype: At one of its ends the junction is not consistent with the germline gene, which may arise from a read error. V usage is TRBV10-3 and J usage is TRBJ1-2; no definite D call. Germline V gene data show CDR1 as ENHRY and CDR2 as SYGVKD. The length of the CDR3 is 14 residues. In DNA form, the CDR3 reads TGTGCCATCGGCGGGGTCAGGTCGAACTATGGCAACACCTTC. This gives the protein CAIGGVRSNYGNTF.

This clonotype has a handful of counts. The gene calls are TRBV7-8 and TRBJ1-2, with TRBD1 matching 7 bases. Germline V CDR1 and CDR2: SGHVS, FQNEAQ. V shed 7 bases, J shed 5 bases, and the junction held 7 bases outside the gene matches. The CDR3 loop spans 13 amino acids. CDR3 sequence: CASTSGTAYGYTF. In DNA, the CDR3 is TGTGCCAGCACCTCCGGGACAGCTTATGGCTACACCTTC.

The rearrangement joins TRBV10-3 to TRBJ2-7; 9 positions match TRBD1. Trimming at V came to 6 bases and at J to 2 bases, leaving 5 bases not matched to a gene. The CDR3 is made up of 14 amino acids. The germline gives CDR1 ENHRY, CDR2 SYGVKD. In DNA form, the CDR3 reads TGTGCCATCAGAGACGGGACAGGGACCTACGAGCAGTACTTC. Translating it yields CAIRDGTGTYEQYF.

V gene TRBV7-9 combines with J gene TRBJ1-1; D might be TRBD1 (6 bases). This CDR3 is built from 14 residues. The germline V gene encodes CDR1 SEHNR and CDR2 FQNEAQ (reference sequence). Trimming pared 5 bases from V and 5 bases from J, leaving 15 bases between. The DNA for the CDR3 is TGTGCCAGCAGCAAAGATAAAGGGGGGACTGAAGCTTTCTTT. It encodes CASSKDKGGTEAFF.

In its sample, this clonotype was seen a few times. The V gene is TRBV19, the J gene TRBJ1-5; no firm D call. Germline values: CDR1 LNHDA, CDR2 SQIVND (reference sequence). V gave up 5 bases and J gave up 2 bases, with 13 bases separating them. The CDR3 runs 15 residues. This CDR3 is CASSDEGWGNQPQHF. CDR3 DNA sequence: TGTGCCAGTAGTGATGAGGGTTGGGGCAATCAGCCCCAGCATTTT.

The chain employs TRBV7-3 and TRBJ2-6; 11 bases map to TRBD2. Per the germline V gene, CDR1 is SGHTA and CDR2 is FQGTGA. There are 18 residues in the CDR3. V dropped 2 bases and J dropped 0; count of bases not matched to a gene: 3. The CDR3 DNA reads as TGTGCCAGCAGCTTACGACTAGCGGGAAGCTCTGGGGCCAACGTCCTGACTTTC. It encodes CASSLRLAGSSGANVLTF.

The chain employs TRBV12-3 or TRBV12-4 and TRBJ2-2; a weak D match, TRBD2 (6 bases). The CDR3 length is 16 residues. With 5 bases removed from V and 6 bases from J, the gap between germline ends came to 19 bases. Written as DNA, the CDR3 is TGTGCCAGCAGTCCGTCCCGCCGCTCGGGGGCCGGGGAGCTGTTTTTT. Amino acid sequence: CASSPSRRSGAGELFF.

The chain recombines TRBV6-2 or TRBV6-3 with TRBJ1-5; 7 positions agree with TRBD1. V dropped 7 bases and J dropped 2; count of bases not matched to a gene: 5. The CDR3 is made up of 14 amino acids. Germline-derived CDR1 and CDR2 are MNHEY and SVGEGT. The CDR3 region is CASNLDRGNQPQHF. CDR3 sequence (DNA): TGTGCCAGCAATCTCGACAGGGGCAATCAGCCCCAGCATTTT.

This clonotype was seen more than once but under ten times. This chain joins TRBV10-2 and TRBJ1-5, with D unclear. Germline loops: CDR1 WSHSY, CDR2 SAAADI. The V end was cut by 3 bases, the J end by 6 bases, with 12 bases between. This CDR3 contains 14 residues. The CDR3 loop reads CASSDSGRAQPQHF. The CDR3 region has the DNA TGCGCCAGCAGTGATTCAGGTCGGGCTCAGCCCCAGCATTTT.

The CDR3 nucleotides read TGCGCCAGCAGCTTGACAGGGGGCCTTAAAGAGACCCAGTACTTC. It is translated as CASSLTGGLKETQYF. The chain combines TRBV5-1 with TRBJ2-5; 9 bases are a match to TRBD1. This CDR3 is built from 15 residues. The J segment lost 3 bases and the V segment lost 1 base, leaving 4 bases of the junction unmatched. Germline V lookup: CDR1 SGHRS, CDR2 YFSETQ.

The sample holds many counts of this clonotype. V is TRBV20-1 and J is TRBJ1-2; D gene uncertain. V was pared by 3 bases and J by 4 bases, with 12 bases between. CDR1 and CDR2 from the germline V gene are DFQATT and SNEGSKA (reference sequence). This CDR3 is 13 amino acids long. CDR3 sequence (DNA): TGCAGTGCTAGGGGGAGCCCTGGCTATGGCTACACCTTC. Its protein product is CSARGSPGYGYTF.

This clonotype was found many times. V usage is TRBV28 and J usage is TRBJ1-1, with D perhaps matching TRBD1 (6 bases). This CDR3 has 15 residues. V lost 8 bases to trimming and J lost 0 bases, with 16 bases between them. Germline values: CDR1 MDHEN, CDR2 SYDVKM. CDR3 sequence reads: CASLKRQAMNTEAFF. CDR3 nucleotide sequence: TGTGCCAGCTTGAAGAGACAGGCGATGAACACTGAAGCTTTCTTT.

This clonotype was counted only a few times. CDR3 amino acids: CASTPGTVYEQYF. The CDR3 DNA reads as TGTGCCAGCACTCCAGGGACAGTCTACGAGCAGTACTTC. The J gene is TRBJ2-7, the V gene TRBV28, with TRBD1 matching 7 bases. The junction had 6 bases not matched to a gene; V was cut back by 7 bases and J by 3 bases. This CDR3 has 13 amino acids. CDR1 MDHEN and CDR2 SYDVKM come from the germline V gene. The entire variable domain, with the rest obtained from reference TRBV28 and TRBJ2-7, is as follows: DVKVTQSSRYLVKRTGEKVFLECVQDMDHENMFWYRQDPGLGLRLIYFSYDVKMKEKGDIPEGYSVSREKKERFSLILESASTNQTSMYLCASTPGTVYEQYFGPGTRLTVT.

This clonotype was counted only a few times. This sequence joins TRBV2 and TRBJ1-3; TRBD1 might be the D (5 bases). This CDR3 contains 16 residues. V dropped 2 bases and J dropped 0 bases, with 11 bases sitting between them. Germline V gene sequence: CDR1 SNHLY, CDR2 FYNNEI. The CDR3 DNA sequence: TGTGCCAGCAGTGAACTTGGGACCAGCTCTGGAAACACCATATATTTT. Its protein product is CASSELGTSSGNTIYF.

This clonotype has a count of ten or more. CDR3 DNA sequence: TGTGCCAGCACCCGTCGGACGGTCGGATACGAGCAGTACTTC. Its translation: CASTRRTVGYEQYF. V is TRBV28 and J is TRBJ2-7, with unresolved D. Deletions cut 7 bases from V and 4 bases from J, with 17 bases between. CDR1 MDHEN and CDR2 SYDVKM come from the germline V gene. The CDR3 has 14 amino acids.

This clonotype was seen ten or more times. The CDR3 region is CASSPLRLAGGPAKNIQYF. The CDR3 DNA sequence: TGTGCCAGCAGCCCTCTTAGGCTAGCGGGAGGCCCAGCCAAAAACATTCAGTACTTC. The V call is TRBV12-3 or TRBV12-4, the J call TRBJ2-4, with TRBD2 matching over 11 bases. Losses at the gene ends were 6 bases for V and 0 bases for J; bases not matched to a gene: 13. This CDR3 comprises 19 residues.

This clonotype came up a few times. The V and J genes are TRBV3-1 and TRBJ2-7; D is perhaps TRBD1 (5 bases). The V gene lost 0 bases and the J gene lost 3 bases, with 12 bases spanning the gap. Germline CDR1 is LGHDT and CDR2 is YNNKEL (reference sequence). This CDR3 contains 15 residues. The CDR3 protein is CASSQEPPGNYEQYF. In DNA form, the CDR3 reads TGTGCCAGCAGCCAAGAACCGCCAGGGAACTACGAGCAGTACTTC.

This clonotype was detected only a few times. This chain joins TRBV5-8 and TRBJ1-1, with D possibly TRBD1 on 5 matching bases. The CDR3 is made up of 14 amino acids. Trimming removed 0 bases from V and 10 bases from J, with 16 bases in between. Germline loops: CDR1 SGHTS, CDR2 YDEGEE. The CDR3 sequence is CASSLGGRARGAFF. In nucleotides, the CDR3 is TGTGCCAGCAGCTTGGGGGGCAGGGCTCGAGGAGCTTTCTTT.